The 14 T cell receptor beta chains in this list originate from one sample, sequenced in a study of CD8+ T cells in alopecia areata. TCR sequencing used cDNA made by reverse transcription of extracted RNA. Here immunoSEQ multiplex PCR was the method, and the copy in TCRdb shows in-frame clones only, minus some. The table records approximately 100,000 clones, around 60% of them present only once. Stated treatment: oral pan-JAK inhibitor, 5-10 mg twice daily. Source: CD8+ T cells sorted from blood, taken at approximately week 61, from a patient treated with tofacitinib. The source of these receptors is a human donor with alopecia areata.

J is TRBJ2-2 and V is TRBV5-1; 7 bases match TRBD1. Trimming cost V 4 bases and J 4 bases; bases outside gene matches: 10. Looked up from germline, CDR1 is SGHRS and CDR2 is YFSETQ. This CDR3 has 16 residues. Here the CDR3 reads CASSLNTGELTGELFF. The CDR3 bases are TGCGCCAGCAGCCTAAATACAGGGGAACTCACCGGGGAGCTGTTTTTT.

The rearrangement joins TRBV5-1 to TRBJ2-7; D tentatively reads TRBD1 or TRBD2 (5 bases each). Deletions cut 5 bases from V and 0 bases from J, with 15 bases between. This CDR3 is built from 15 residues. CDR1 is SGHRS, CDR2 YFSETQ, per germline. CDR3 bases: TGCGCCAGCAGTTCATATTGGGGGAACTCCTACGAGCAGTACTTC. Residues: CASSSYWGNSYEQYF.

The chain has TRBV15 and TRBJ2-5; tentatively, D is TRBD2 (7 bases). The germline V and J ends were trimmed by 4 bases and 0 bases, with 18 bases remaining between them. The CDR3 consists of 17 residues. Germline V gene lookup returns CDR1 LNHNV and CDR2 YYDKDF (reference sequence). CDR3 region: CATSKEGGGADQETQYF. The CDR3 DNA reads TGTGCCACCAGCAAAGAAGGAGGGGGGGCGGACCAAGAGACCCAGTACTTC.

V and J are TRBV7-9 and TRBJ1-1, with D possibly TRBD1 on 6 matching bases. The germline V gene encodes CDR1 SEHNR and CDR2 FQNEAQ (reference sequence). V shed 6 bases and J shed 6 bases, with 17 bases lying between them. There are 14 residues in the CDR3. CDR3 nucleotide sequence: TGTGCCAGCAGGGCGGGAGGACAGAGCTCTGAAGCTTTCTTT. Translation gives CASRAGGQSSEAFF. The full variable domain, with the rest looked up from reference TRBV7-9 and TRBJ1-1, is DTGVSQNPRHKITKRGQNVTFRCDPISEHNRLYWYRQTLGQGPEFLTYFQNEAQLEKSRLLSDRFSAERPKGSFSTLEIQRTEQGDSAMYLCASRAGGQSSEAFFGQGTRLTVV.

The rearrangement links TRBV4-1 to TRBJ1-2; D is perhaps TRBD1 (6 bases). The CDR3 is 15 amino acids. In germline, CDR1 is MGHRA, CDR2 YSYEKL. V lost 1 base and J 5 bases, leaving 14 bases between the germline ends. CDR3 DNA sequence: TGCGCCAGCAGCCAAGGCCAGGGGCTGCTATATGGCTACACCTTC. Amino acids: CASSQGQGLLYGYTF.

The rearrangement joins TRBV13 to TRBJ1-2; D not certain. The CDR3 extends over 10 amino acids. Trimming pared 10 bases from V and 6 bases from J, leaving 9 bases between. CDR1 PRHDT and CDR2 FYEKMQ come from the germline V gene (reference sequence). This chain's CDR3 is CATRMDGYTF. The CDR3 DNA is TGTGCCACCAGAATGGATGGCTACACCTTC. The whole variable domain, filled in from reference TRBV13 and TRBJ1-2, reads AAGVIQSPRHLIKEKRETATLKCYPIPRHDTVYWYQQGPGQDPQFLISFYEKMQSDKGSIPDRFSAQQFSDYHSELNMSSLELGDSALYFCATRMDGYTFGSGTRLTVV.

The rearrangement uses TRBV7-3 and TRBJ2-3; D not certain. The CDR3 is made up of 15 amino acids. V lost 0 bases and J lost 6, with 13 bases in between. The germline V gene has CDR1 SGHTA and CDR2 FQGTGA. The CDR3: CASSLTVLSSDTQYF. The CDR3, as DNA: TGTGCCAGCAGCTTAACTGTCCTCTCGTCTGATACGCAGTATTTT. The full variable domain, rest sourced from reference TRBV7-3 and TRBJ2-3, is GAGVSQTPSNKVTEKGKYVELRCDPISGHTALYWYRQSLGQGPEFLIYFQGTGAADDSGLPNDRFFAVRPEGSVSTLKIQRTERGDSAVYLCASSLTVLSSDTQYFGPGTRLTVL.

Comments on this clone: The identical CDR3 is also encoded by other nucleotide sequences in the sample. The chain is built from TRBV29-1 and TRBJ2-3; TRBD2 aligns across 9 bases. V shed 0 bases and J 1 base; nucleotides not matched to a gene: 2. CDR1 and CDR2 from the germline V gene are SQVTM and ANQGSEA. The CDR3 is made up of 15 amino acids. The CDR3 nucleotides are TGCAGCGTTGAAGAGCGGGGGGGCCGCACAGATACGCAGTATTTT. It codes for CSVEERGGRTDTQYF.

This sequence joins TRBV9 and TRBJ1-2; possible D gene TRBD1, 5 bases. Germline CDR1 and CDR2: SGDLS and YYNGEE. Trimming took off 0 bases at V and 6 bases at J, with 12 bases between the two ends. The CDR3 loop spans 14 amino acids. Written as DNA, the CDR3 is TGTGCCAGCAGCGTAGTAGTGACAGTTAATGGCTACACCTTC. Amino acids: CASSVVVTVNGYTF. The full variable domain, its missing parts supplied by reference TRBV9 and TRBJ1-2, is DSGVTQTPKHLITATGQRVTLRCSPRSGDLSVYWYQQSLDQGLQFLIQYYNGEERAKGNILERFSAQQFPDLHSELNLSSLELGDSALYFCASSVVVTVNGYTFGSGTRLTVV.

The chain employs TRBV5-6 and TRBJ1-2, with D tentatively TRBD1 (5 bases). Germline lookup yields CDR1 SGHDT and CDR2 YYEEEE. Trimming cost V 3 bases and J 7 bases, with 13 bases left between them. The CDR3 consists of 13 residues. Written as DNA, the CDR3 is TGTGCCAGCAGCTCCGGGACGCATGGTGGCTACACCTTC. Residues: CASSSGTHGGYTF.

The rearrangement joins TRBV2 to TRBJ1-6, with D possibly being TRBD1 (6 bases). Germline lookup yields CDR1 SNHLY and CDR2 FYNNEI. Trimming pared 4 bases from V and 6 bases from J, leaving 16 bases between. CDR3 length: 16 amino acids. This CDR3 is CASSAGAELFNSPLHF. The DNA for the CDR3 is TGTGCCAGCAGTGCGGGGGCAGAACTCTTTAATTCACCCCTCCACTTT.

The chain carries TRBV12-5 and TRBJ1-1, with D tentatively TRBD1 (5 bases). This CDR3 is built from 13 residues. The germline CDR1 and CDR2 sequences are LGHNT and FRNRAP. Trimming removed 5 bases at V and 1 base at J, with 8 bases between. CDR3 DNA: TGTGCTAGTGGTATCGGACAGAACACTGAAGCTTTCTTT. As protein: CASGIGQNTEAFF. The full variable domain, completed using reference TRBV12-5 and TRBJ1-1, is DARVTQTPRHKVTEMGQEVTMRCQPILGHNTVFWYRQTMMQGLELLAYFRNRAPLDDSGMPKDRFSAEMPDATLATLKIQPSEPRDSAVYFCASGIGQNTEAFFGQGTRLTVV.

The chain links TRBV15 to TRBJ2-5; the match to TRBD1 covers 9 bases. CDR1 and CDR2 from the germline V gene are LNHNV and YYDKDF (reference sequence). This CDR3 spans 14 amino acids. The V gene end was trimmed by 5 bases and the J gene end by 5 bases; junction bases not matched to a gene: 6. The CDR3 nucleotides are TGTGCCACCAGCGCGGGACAGGGAATGGAGACCCAGTACTTC. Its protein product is CATSAGQGMETQYF. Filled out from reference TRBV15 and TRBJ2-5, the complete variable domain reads DAMVIQNPRYQVTQFGKPVTLSCSQTLNHNVMYWYQQKSSQAPKLLFHYYDKDFNNEADTPDNFQSRRPNTSFCFLDIRSPGLGDTAMYLCATSAGQGMETQYFGPGTRLLVL.

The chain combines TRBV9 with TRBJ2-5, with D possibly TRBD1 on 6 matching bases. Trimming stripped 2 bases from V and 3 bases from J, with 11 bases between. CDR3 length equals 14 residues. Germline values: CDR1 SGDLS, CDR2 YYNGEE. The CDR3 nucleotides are TGTGCCAGCAGCGTCCCGGACAGAAAAGAGACCCAGTACTTC. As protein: CASSVPDRKETQYF.